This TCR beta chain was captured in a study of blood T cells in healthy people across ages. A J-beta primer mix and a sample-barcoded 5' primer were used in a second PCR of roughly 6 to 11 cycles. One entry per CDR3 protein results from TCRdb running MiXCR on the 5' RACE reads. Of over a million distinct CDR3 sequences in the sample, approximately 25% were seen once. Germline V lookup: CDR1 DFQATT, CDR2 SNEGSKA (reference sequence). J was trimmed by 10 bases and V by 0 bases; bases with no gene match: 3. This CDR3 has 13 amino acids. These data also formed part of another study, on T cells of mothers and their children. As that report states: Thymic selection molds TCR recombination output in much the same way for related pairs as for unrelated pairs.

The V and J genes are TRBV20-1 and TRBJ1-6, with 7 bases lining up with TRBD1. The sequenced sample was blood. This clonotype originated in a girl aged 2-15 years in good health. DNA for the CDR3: TGCAGTGCTAGAGATCAGGGACAGTCACCCCTCCACTTT. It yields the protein CSARDQGQSPLHF.